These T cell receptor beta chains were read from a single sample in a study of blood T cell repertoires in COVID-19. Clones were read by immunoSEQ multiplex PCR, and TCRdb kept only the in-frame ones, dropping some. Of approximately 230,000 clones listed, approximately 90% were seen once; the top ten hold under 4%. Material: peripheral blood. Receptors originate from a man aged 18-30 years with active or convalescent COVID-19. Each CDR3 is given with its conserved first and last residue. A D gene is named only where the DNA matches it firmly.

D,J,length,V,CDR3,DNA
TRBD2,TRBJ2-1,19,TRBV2,CASSVWTSGSIAGGNEQFF,TGTGCCAGCAGTGTGTGGACTAGCGGTTCTATAGCGGGAGGCAATGAGCAGTTCTTC
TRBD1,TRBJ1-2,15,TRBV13,CASSSDRATNYGYTF,TGTGCCAGCAGCTCCGACAGGGCAACTAACTATGGCTACACCTTC
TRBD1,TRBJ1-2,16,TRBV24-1,CATSPAGTGQLHGYTF,TGTGCCACCAGTCCGGCCGGGACAGGGCAACTCCATGGCTACACCTTC
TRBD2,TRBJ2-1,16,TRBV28,CASSLFSAGGPAEQFF,TGTGCCAGCAGTTTATTTTCCGCGGGAGGGCCCGCTGAGCAGTTCTTC
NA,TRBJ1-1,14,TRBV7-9,CASSLVSGNTEAFF,TGTGCCAGCAGCTTAGTGTCAGGGAACACTGAAGCTTTCTTT
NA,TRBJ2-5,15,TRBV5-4,CASSFDRGGQETQYF,TGTGCCAGCAGCTTTGATCGCGGCGGCCAAGAGACCCAGTACTTC
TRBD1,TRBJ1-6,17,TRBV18,CASSPIGQGARNSPLHF,TGTGCCAGCTCACCAATCGGACAGGGGGCACGGAATTCACCCCTCCACTTT
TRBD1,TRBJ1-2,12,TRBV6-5,CASRTGVRGYTF,TGTGCCAGCAGAACAGGGGTCCGTGGCTACACCTTC
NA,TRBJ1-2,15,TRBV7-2,CASSLARGINYGYTF,TGTGCCAGCAGCTTAGCGCGGGGTATTAACTATGGCTACACCTTC
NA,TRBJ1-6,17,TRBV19,CASSIAHRSSYNSPLHF,TGTGCCAGTAGTATAGCACACAGGAGCTCCTATAATTCACCCCTCCACTTT